What follows are 6 T cell receptor beta chains derived from one specimen sequenced in a study of blood T cell repertoires in COVID-19. This table comes from immunoSEQ multiplex PCR, and its TCRdb copy is limited to in-frame clones, with some not included. The sample yields over 200,000 clones, approximately 82% seen once. The sample was peripheral blood. These receptors were collected from a man aged 35 to 55 who had recovered from COVID-19.

The chain links TRBV29-1 to TRBJ2-4; D is ambiguous. V was shortened by 8 bases and J by 4 bases, with 12 bases between the two germline ends. The CDR3 spans 12 residues. The germline gives CDR1 SQVTM, CDR2 ANQGSEA. DNA for the CDR3: TGCAGCCCTGTAACAGAAAAAAACATTCAGTACTTC. This sequence encodes CSPVTEKNIQYF.

The V gene is TRBV5-1, the J gene TRBJ1-6; weak D call: TRBD1 (5 bases). This CDR3 has 15 residues. Germline assignment: CDR1 SGHRS and CDR2 YFSETQ. The V gene lost 4 bases and the J gene lost 8 bases, with 16 bases spanning the gap. The CDR3 bases are TGCGCCAGCAGCGCTCAGGGAGGTCAGGATTCACCCCTCCACTTT. Translation gives CASSAQGGQDSPLHF.

The chain employs TRBV7-2 and TRBJ2-4, with 10 bases matching TRBD1. CDR1 SGHTA and CDR2 FQGNSA come from the germline V gene. Trimming took 0 bases from V and 8 from J; bases not matched to a gene: 4. The CDR3 spans 15 residues. As DNA, the CDR3 is TGTGCCAGCAGCTTAGCAAGGACAGGGGGAGACATTCAGTACTTC. It yields the protein CASSLARTGGDIQYF. The entire variable domain, with the rest obtained from reference TRBV7-2 and TRBJ2-4, is as follows: GAGVSQSPSNKVTEKGKDVELRCDPISGHTALYWYRQSLGQGLEFLIYFQGNSAPDKSGLPSDRFSAERTGGSVSTLTIQRTQQEDSAVYLCASSLARTGGDIQYFGAGTRLSVL.

This chain connects TRBV27 to TRBJ2-3; the match to TRBD2 covers 13 bases. Germline lookup yields CDR1 MNHEY and CDR2 SMNVEV (reference sequence). V lost 4 bases to trimming and J lost 2 bases; unmatched junction nucleotides: 3. The CDR3 spans 16 residues. Here the CDR3 DNA reads TGTGCCAGCAGTTCGACTAGCGGGGGGTTCACAGATACGCAGTATTTT. Encoded protein: CASSSTSGGFTDTQYF.

This sequence joins TRBV6-5 and TRBJ2-1; 12 positions agree with TRBD2. Per germline, CDR1 MNHEY and CDR2 SVGAGI. With V trimmed by 5 bases and J by 9 bases, 5 bases remained unmatched. The CDR3 loop spans 14 amino acids. The CDR3: CASSRLAGAGEQFF. CDR3 DNA: TGTGCCAGCAGTCGACTAGCGGGAGCAGGTGAGCAGTTCTTC.

The CDR3: CASNRAGGFSINEQFF. The CDR3 nucleotides read TGTGCCAGCAATAGAGCGGGAGGCTTCTCCATCAATGAGCAGTTCTTC. This sequence joins TRBV7-8 and TRBJ2-1; 9 bases fit TRBD2. V lost 7 bases to trimming and J lost 6 bases; unmatched junction nucleotides: 13. There are 16 residues in the CDR3. Germline V gene sequence: CDR1 SGHVS, CDR2 FQNEAQ.